This entry features one T cell receptor beta chain sequence. Random hexamers served to reverse transcribe roughly 0.45 to 1 ug RNA. From the immunoSEQ multiplex PCR reads, TCRdb called clonotypes with MiXCR, one entry per CDR3 protein. The sample has about 240,000 distinct CDR3 sequences, 96% seen once. Negative isolation was used for CD8+ and CD4+ T cells, and FACS enrichment was applied to TEMRA cells. This specimen comes from a study of CD8 T cells in Susac syndrome. Looking at the study overall: Clinical remission applied to roughly 8 sequenced Susac syndrome patients, and about 6 had active disease. Patients with Susac syndrome, at blood draw, were therapy-naive, on corticosteroids, or on intravenous immunoglobulin alone.

Sequencing was performed on CD4+ T cells from PBMCs. This sequence was found in a human donor with Susac syndrome.

CDR3: CASRKAGTEETQYF. CDR3 DNA sequence: TGTGCCAGCAGGAAGGCCGGGACAGAGGAGACCCAGTACTTC. This rearrangement joins TRBV12-3 or TRBV12-4 to TRBJ2-5; 7 bases agree with TRBD1. The V and J ends lost 6 bases and 5 bases, in that order; junction bases with no gene match: 9. The CDR3 totals 14 residues.